The following is a TCR beta chain sequence with its context. Its antigen is currently unknown. Germline loops: CDR1 SGHVS, CDR2 FQNEAQ. CDR3 size: 18 residues. V lost 5 bases to trimming and J lost 6 bases; unmatched junction nucleotides: 20. This entry belongs to a study of OX40 agonist ivuxolimab in advanced cancers. The overall study: Cancers in dose escalation were hepatocellular, melanoma, renal cell and head and neck. Patients were roughly 87% male with ages about 20 to 79, mean approximately 58. Study-level findings and limits: Some patients without response likewise showed low normalized clonal expansion.

Sequencing was performed with immunoSEQ multiplex PCR; in TCRdb, only in-frame clones are kept and a portion is missing. The sample gives around 110,000 clones, about nine tenths of which show up once; around 0.47% is in the top ten. This chain connects TRBV7-8 to TRBJ2-3, with TRBD2 identical over 7 bases. Here the sequenced sample was CD4+ or CD8+ T cells sorted from blood, taken in a trial of the OX40 agonist ivuxolimab. This sequence was found in an adult with an advanced solid tumor such as melanoma, head and neck, liver or kidney cancer. CDR3 bases: TGTGCCAGCAGCCAATATCTAGGGCGGAGCGGGGAGGGGGATACGCAGTATTTT. Encoded protein: CASSQYLGRSGEGDTQYF.